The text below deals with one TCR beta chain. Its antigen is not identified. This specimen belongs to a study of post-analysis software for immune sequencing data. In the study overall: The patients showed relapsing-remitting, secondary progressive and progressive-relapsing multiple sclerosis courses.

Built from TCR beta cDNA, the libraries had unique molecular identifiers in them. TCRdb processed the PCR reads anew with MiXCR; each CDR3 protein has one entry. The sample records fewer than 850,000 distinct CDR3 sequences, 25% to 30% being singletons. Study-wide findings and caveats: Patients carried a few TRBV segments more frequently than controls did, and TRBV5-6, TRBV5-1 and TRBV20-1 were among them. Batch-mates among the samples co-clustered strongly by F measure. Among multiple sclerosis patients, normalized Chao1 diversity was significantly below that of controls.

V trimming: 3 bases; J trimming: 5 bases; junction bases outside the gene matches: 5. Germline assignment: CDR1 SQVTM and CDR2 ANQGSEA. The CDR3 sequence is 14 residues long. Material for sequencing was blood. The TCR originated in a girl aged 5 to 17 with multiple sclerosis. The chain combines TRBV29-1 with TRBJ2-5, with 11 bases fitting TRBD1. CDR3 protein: CSVDGDRGWETQYF. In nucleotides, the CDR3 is TGCAGCGTTGATGGGGACAGGGGGTGGGAGACCCAGTACTTC.